These 32 T cell receptor beta chains were sequenced from one sample in a study of cytomegalovirus exposure and HLA in healthy donors. Method: immunoSEQ multiplex PCR; TCRdb's copy keeps in-frame clones and lacks some. The data contain more than 200,000 clones, roughly 90% of them singletons. Sequences were obtained from PBMCs. The receptors originated from a man aged 18-30 years in good health and CMV-seropositive.

This clone turned up a few times. The rearrangement uses TRBV6-5 and TRBJ1-2, with unresolved D. The CDR3 is made up of 12 amino acids. With 2 bases removed from V and 5 bases from J, the gap between germline ends came to 6 bases. Germline values: CDR1 MNHEY, CDR2 SVGAGI. CDR3 sequence: CASSYMGYGYTF. The CDR3 region has the DNA TGTGCCAGCAGTTACATGGGGTATGGCTACACCTTC.

This sequence joins TRBV11-2 and TRBJ2-7; tentative D call: TRBD1 (5 bases). The germline CDR1 and CDR2 sequences are SGHAT and FQNNGV. The CDR3 is 10 residues long. The V and J ends lost 5 bases and 6 bases respectively, with 5 bases between them. CDR3 residues: CASSTGEQYF. CDR3 bases: TGTGCCAGCAGCACAGGCGAGCAGTACTTC.

The chain links TRBV19 to TRBJ2-1; 10 bases agree with TRBD1. The CDR3 is 14 residues long. V trimming: 8 bases; J trimming: 2 bases; junction bases outside the gene matches: 3. The germline CDR1 and CDR2 sequences are LNHDA and SQIVND (reference sequence). In DNA form, the CDR3 reads TGTGCCAGTGGACAGGGGGGACCCTACAATGAGCAGTTCTTC. As protein: CASGQGGPYNEQFF.

The chain uses TRBV7-6 and TRBJ2-2; D is ambiguous. The CDR3 is 15 residues long. The V gene's germline CDR1 is SGHVS and CDR2 FNYEAQ. Trimming took off 5 bases at V and 4 bases at J, with 14 bases between the two ends. In nucleotides, the CDR3 is TGTGCCAGCAGCCCTAAACTGGGCGGCACCGGGGAGCTGTTTTTT. It encodes CASSPKLGGTGELFF.

This clone was seen a handful of times. The chain combines TRBV5-1 with TRBJ1-1, with no clear D. The CDR3 covers 12 residues. CDR1 SGHRS and CDR2 YFSETQ come from the germline V gene. Trimming stripped 0 bases from V and 7 bases from J, with 7 bases between. CDR3 residues: CASSLAKDEAFF. Written as DNA, the CDR3 is TGCGCCAGCAGCTTGGCTAAAGATGAAGCTTTCTTT.

The chain employs TRBV30 and TRBJ2-7; 9 positions match TRBD1. The V gene end was trimmed by 4 bases and the J gene end by 5 bases; junction bases not matched to a gene: 9. The CDR3 has 14 residues. The germline CDR1 and CDR2 sequences are GTSNPN and SVGIG (reference sequence). The CDR3 DNA is TGTGCCTGGACCTTAGGGACAGGGTCTCACGAGCAGTACTTC. As protein: CAWTLGTGSHEQYF.

The rearrangement uses TRBV27 and TRBJ1-1, with a tentative D call TRBD1 (5 bases). Germline V gives CDR1 MNHEY, CDR2 SMNVEV (reference sequence). The CDR3 length is 13 residues. The V end lost 9 bases, the J end lost 6 bases, and 17 bases lay between the germline ends. Written as DNA, the CDR3 is TGTGCCAGGCAAACTTACCGGGGGGCTGAAGCTTTCTTT. Amino acid sequence: CARQTYRGAEAFF.

This chain uses TRBV7-9 with TRBJ2-7, with TRBD2 matching 7 bases. V shed 4 bases, J shed 5 bases, and the junction held 5 bases outside the gene matches. The CDR3 covers 13 residues. Germline V gene sequence: CDR1 SEHNR, CDR2 FQNEAQ (reference sequence). The CDR3 sequence: CASSYLAADEQYF. The CDR3 nucleotides are TGTGCCAGCAGCTACCTAGCGGCCGACGAGCAGTACTTC.

Concerning this clone itself: The same CDR3 also results from other DNA sequences found in this sample. CDR3 sequence: CASKRDGWQRGYEQYF. CDR3 bases: TGTGCCAGCAAACGGGACGGCTGGCAGAGGGGTTACGAGCAGTACTTC. The chain combines TRBV27 with TRBJ2-7, with D possibly being TRBD1 or TRBD2 (5 bases each). Germline CDR1 MNHEY, CDR2 SMNVEV (reference sequence). The CDR3 runs to 16 residues. V was pared by 7 bases and J by 4 bases, with 23 bases between.

This clone was picked up one time. The chain has TRBV27 and TRBJ1-5; no reliable D call. Germline V CDR1 and CDR2: MNHEY, SMNVEV (reference sequence). The CDR3 loop spans 13 amino acids. V lost 3 bases, J lost 1 base, and 4 bases lay in between. The CDR3 nucleotides read TGTGCCAGCAGTTTGAGGAGCAATCAGCCCCAGCATTTT. It translates to CASSLRSNQPQHF.

This clone was detected only once. The chain couples TRBV6-5 to TRBJ1-1; D gene ambiguous. V was trimmed by 5 bases and J by 3 bases, leaving 10 bases between them. Germline values: CDR1 MNHEY, CDR2 SVGAGI. The CDR3 sequence is 13 residues long. The CDR3 nucleotides are TGTGCCAGCAGTCGTCACGGTGACACTGAAGCTTTCTTT. Translating it yields CASSRHGDTEAFF.

The chain joins TRBV9 to TRBJ2-2; 11 bases are shared with TRBD2. CDR1 SGDLS and CDR2 YYNGEE come from the germline V gene. The CDR3 spans 16 residues. V lost 5 bases to trimming and J lost 3 bases; unmatched junction nucleotides: 6. The CDR3 region has the DNA TGTGCCAGCAGGCCCGGACTAGCGGGCTACACCGGGGAGCTGTTTTTT. Translation: CASRPGLAGYTGELFF.

The chain has TRBV27 and TRBJ1-5; weak D call: TRBD1 (6 bases). Trimming took 6 bases from V and 4 from J, leaving 16 bases between them. CDR1 is MNHEY and CDR2 is SMNVEV in the germline V gene (reference sequence). This CDR3 is built from 15 residues. The CDR3 nucleotides are TGTGCCAGCAGGCTAACCTACAGGGTTAATCAGCCCCAGCATTTT. Residues: CASRLTYRVNQPQHF.

The CDR3 loop reads CASSFGSPDQPQHF. The CDR3 DNA reads TGTGCCAGCAGCTTCGGGTCCCCAGATCAGCCCCAGCATTTT. The chain is built from TRBV7-8 and TRBJ1-5; D not certain. The V end was cut by 3 bases, the J end by 5 bases, with 11 bases between. The CDR3 extends over 14 amino acids. The germline V gene has CDR1 SGHVS and CDR2 FQNEAQ.

This sequence joins TRBV11-2 and TRBJ2-5; D is undetermined. V shed 0 bases and J shed 5 bases, with 13 bases lying between them. Germline V gene sequence: CDR1 SGHAT, CDR2 FQNNGV. This CDR3 comprises 15 residues. CDR3 amino acids: CASSLDRVGAETQYF. CDR3 nucleotide sequence: TGTGCCAGCAGCTTAGATCGGGTAGGAGCGGAGACCCAGTACTTC.

This chain joins TRBV6-1 and TRBJ2-5, with D unclear. Trimming stripped 10 bases from V and 3 bases from J, with 15 bases between. This CDR3 is 13 amino acids long. Germline-derived CDR1 and CDR2 are MNHNS and SASEGT. The CDR3 here is CATVAWEKETQYF. The DNA of the CDR3 is TGTGCCACCGTGGCCTGGGAAAAAGAGACCCAGTACTTC.

This clone was seen once. The rearrangement joins TRBV7-2 to TRBJ2-7; 10 bases agree with TRBD2. In germline, CDR1 is SGHTA, CDR2 FQGNSA. The ends lost 0 bases at V and 2 bases at J; junction bases unmatched: 1. This CDR3 region has 15 residues. As DNA, the CDR3 is TGTGCCAGCAGCTTAGCGCTAGCGGGAGCCTACGAGCAGTACTTC. Translating it yields CASSLALAGAYEQYF.

The rearrangement joins TRBV5-1 to TRBJ1-1; TRBD1 is a possible D gene (5 bases). Trimming removed 5 bases from V and 6 bases from J, with 17 bases in between. This CDR3 region has 14 residues. Germline CDR1 is SGHRS and CDR2 is YFSETQ. The chain's CDR3 is CASRPGERGPEAFF. The CDR3, as DNA: TGCGCCAGCAGGCCTGGTGAGAGGGGACCTGAAGCTTTCTTT.

The genes are TRBV27 and TRBJ2-1, with no clear D. Germline CDR1 MNHEY, CDR2 SMNVEV (reference sequence). The germline V and J ends were trimmed by 2 bases and 6 bases, with 8 bases remaining between them. The CDR3 contains 13 residues. The CDR3 DNA sequence: TGTGCCAGCAGTTTAAGAGTCCCCAATGAGCAGTTCTTC. As protein: CASSLRVPNEQFF.

The chain links TRBV2 to TRBJ2-5; 11 nucleotides align to TRBD2. Per the germline V gene, CDR1 is SNHLY and CDR2 is FYNNEI. CDR3 size: 17 residues. The J segment lost 0 bases and the V segment lost 5 bases, leaving 8 bases of the junction unmatched. The CDR3 region is CASSFHLAGGHQETQYF. CDR3 coding DNA: TGTGCCAGCAGTTTCCACCTAGCGGGAGGCCACCAAGAGACCCAGTACTTC. Using reference TRBV2 and TRBJ2-5 for the parts outside the CDR3, the full variable domain is EPEVTQTPSHQVTQMGQEVILRCVPISNHLYFYWYRQILGQKVEFLVSFYNNEISEKSEIFDDQFSVERPDGSNFTLKIRSTKLEDSAMYFCASSFHLAGGHQETQYFGPGTRLLVL.

This chain links TRBV5-1 with TRBJ2-1, with D perhaps TRBD2 (6 bases). The V end lost 0 bases, the J end lost 0 bases, and 10 bases lay between the germline ends. The CDR3 has 16 residues. Germline CDR1 reads SGHRS; CDR2 reads YFSETQ. CDR3 DNA: TGCGCCAGCAGCTTGGGCGGGGCTAGCTCCTACAATGAGCAGTTCTTC. This gives the protein CASSLGGASSYNEQFF.

Ten or more counts support this clone. This sequence joins TRBV2 and TRBJ2-4, with D unresolved. The CDR3 consists of 18 residues. Germline CDR1 reads SNHLY; CDR2 reads FYNNEI. V was clipped by 1 base and J by 6 bases, with 22 bases between them. CDR3 sequence: CASSEGSLVSRIGNIQYF. The CDR3 region has the DNA TGTGCCAGCAGTGAAGGGTCGCTAGTCAGTAGGATCGGAAACATTCAGTACTTC. Full variable domain (rest looked up from reference TRBV2 and TRBJ2-4): EPEVTQTPSHQVTQMGQEVILRCVPISNHLYFYWYRQILGQKVEFLVSFYNNEISEKSEIFDDQFSVERPDGSNFTLKIRSTKLEDSAMYFCASSEGSLVSRIGNIQYFGAGTRLSVL.

The chain is built from TRBV9 and TRBJ2-5; no firm D call. Trimming left V 4 bases short and J 7 bases short, with 11 bases between. From germline, CDR1 is SGDLS and CDR2 YYNGEE. The CDR3 sequence is 12 residues long. CDR3 sequence reads: CASSRDKGTQYF. The CDR3 DNA sequence: TGTGCCAGCAGCAGAGATAAGGGGACCCAGTACTTC. Full variable domain (remainder filled in from reference TRBV9 and TRBJ2-5): DSGVTQTPKHLITATGQRVTLRCSPRSGDLSVYWYQQSLDQGLQFLIQYYNGEERAKGNILERFSAQQFPDLHSELNLSSLELGDSALYFCASSRDKGTQYFGPGTRLLVL.

This chain joins TRBV4-2 and TRBJ2-1, with 10 bases matching TRBD1. CDR1 is LGHNA, CDR2 YNFKEQ, per germline. This CDR3 contains 16 residues. The V gene end was trimmed by 1 base and the J gene end by 8 bases; junction bases not matched to a gene: 8. CDR3 DNA sequence: TGTGCCAGCAGCCAAGCCCCCGGGACAGGGGAGCATGAGCAGTTCTTC. The encoded protein is CASSQAPGTGEHEQFF.

Ten or more counts support this clone. The chain links TRBV7-3 to TRBJ2-1; 10 positions agree with TRBD1. Germline V gene lookup returns CDR1 SGHTA and CDR2 FQGTGA. The CDR3 covers 15 residues. The V and J ends lost 6 bases and 2 bases, in that order; junction bases with no gene match: 4. The CDR3 sequence is CASSLDRGAYNEQFF. The CDR3 DNA is TGTGCCAGCAGTTTGGACAGGGGGGCCTACAATGAGCAGTTCTTC.

The J gene is TRBJ2-3, the V gene TRBV6-4, with unresolved D. The germline V gene has CDR1 MRHNA and CDR2 SNTAGT. V was cut by 5 bases and J by 3 bases, with 9 bases left in between. The CDR3 extends over 13 amino acids. The CDR3: CASSLERTDTQYF. DNA of the CDR3: TGTGCCAGCAGTTTGGAGCGAACAGATACGCAGTATTTT.

The rearrangement uses TRBV4-1 and TRBJ2-1, with 8 bases matching TRBD2. The length of the CDR3 is 17 residues. Germline values: CDR1 MGHRA, CDR2 YSYEKL. V gave up 5 bases and J gave up 7 bases; unmatched junction bases: 16. In nucleotides, the CDR3 is TGCGCCAGCAGCAAACACCCGGGACTAGAGGGTAGGAATGAGCAGTTCTTC. Translated: CASSKHPGLEGRNEQFF.

A single count supports this clone. The chain uses TRBV27 and TRBJ1-1; 9 bases are shared with TRBD1. Per germline, CDR1 MNHEY and CDR2 SMNVEV (reference sequence). The trim removed 2 bases at V and 6 bases at J, leaving 10 bases unmatched. This CDR3 comprises 16 residues. Here the CDR3 reads CASSLRQGVRYAEAFF. The CDR3 DNA reads as TGTGCCAGCAGTTTACGACAGGGGGTGCGATACGCTGAAGCTTTCTTT.

The J gene is TRBJ1-5, the V gene TRBV28; D is possibly TRBD1 (5 bases). Germline loops: CDR1 MDHEN, CDR2 SYDVKM. CDR3 length: 14 amino acids. V was shortened by 3 bases and J by 6 bases, with 12 bases between the two germline ends. The CDR3 is CASSLGRESQPQHF. CDR3 coding DNA: TGTGCCAGCAGTTTGGGCAGGGAGAGTCAGCCCCAGCATTTT. Supplemented by reference TRBV28 and TRBJ1-5, the full variable domain reads DVKVTQSSRYLVKRTGEKVFLECVQDMDHENMFWYRQDPGLGLRLIYFSYDVKMKEKGDIPEGYSVSREKKERFSLILESASTNQTSMYLCASSLGRESQPQHFGDGTRLSIL.

The V gene is TRBV29-1, the J gene TRBJ2-5; tentative D call: TRBD2 (5 bases). The CDR3 has 14 amino acids. Between the trimmed V and J ends, which lost 3 bases and 5 bases, there was a span of 16 bases. CDR1 is SQVTM, CDR2 ANQGSEA, per germline. In DNA form, the CDR3 reads TGCAGCGTTGAGTTTCCCCGAGGGTCGGAGACCCAGTACTTC. Translated: CSVEFPRGSETQYF.

This clone was seen once. CDR3 sequence reads: CASSLAATGASWELFF. For the CDR3, the DNA is TGCGCCAGCAGCTTGGCCGCAACGGGAGCCAGCTGGGAGCTGTTTTTT. The V gene is TRBV5-1, the J gene TRBJ2-2, with D perhaps TRBD2 (6 bases). The V gene's germline CDR1 is SGHRS and CDR2 YFSETQ. CDR3 length equals 16 residues. Trimming removed 0 bases at V and 9 bases at J, with 18 bases between.

This chain uses TRBV2 with TRBJ2-7; TRBD1 or TRBD2 may be the D gene (5 bases each). Looked up from germline, CDR1 is SNHLY and CDR2 is FYNNEI. The V gene lost 5 bases and the J gene lost 3 bases, with 14 bases spanning the gap. The CDR3 is 14 amino acids. CDR3 sequence reads: CASSNPGTLYEQYF. The DNA of the CDR3 is TGTGCCAGCAGTAACCCCGGGACGCTCTACGAGCAGTACTTC.